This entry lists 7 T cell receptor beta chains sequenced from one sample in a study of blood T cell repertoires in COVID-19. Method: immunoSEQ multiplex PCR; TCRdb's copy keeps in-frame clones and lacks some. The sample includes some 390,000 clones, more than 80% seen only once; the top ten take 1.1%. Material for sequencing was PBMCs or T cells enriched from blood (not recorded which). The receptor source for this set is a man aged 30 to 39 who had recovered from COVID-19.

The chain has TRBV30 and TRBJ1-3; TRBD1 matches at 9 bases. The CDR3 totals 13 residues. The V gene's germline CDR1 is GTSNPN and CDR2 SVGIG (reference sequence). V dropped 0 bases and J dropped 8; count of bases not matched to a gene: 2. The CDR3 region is CAWSVQGADTIYF. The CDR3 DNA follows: TGTGCCTGGAGTGTACAGGGGGCTGACACCATATATTTT.

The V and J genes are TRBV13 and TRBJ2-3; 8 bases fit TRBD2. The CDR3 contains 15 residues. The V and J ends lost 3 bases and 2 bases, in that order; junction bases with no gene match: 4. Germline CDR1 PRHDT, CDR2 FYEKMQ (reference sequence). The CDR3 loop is CASSLGGRSTDTQYF. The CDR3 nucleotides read TGTGCCAGCAGCTTGGGCGGGAGGTCCACAGATACGCAGTATTTT.

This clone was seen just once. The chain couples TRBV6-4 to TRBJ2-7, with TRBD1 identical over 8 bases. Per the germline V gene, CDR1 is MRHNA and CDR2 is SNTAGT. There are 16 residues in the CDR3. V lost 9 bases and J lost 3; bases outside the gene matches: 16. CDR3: CARSSPIGTGNYEQYF. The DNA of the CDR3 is TGTGCCAGGAGCTCCCCTATTGGGACAGGAAACTACGAGCAGTACTTC.

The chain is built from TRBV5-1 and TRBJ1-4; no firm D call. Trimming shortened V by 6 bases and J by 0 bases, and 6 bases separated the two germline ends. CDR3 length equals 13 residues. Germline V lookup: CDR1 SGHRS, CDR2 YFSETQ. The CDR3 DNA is TGCGCCAGCAAATCCGCAACTAATGAAAAACTGTTTTTT. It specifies CASKSATNEKLFF.

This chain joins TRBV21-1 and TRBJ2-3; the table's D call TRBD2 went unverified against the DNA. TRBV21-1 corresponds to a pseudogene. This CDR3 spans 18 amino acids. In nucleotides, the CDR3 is TGTGCCAGCAGCAAATGGGGACTAGCGGGAGGAAGCACAGATACGCAGTATTTT. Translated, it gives CASSKWGLAGGSTDTQYF.

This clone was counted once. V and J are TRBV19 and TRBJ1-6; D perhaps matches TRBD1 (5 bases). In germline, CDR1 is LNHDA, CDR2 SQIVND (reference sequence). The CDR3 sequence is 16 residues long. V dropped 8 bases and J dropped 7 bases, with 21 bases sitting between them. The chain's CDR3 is CASDSAIKGTNSPLHF. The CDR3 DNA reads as TGTGCCAGTGACAGTGCCATAAAGGGAACAAATTCACCCCTCCACTTT.

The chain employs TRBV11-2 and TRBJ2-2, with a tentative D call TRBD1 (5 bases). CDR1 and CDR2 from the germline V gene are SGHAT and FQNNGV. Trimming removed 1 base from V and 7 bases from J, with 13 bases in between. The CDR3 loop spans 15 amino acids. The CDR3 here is CASSLVGAVIGELFF. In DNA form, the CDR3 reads TGTGCCAGCAGCTTAGTTGGGGCTGTCATCGGGGAGCTGTTTTTT.